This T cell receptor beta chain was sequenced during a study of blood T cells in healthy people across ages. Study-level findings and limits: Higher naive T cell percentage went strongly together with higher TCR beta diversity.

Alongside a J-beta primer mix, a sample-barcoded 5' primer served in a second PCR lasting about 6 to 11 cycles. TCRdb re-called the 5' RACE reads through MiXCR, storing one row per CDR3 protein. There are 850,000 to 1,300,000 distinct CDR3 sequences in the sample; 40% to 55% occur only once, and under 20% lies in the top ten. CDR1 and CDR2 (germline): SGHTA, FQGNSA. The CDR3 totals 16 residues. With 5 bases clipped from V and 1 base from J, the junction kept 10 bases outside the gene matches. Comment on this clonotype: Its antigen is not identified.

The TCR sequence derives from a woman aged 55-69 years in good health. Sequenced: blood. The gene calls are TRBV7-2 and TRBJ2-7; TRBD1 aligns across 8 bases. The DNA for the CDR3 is TGTGCCAGCAGCACACAAGCCGGGACAGGATCCTACGAGCAGTACTTC. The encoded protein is CASSTQAGTGSYEQYF.